A selection of T cell receptor beta chains follows, all from one sample in a study of molecular identifiers for immune sequencing clone quantification. TCRdb itself ran the PCR reads through MiXCR, one entry per CDR3 protein. The data contain about 320,000 distinct CDR3 sequences, about a fifth of them singletons. The sequenced material came from naive CD8+ T cells from blood, with Jurkat cell RNA spiked in. The receptors stem from a human donor in good health. Some libraries in this study had Jurkat cell RNA spiked in. The CDR3 runs from the conserved cysteine through the conserved F or W. Fields, in order: D gene, J gene, clone size, CDR3 length, V gene, CDR3 DNA, CDR3 protein. A D gene is named only where the DNA matches it firmly. Rows give clone size only sometimes, using once, few, many, or a class for an expanded clone.

>-|TRBJ2-2|many|15|TRBV7-9
TGTGCCAGCAGCTTGCTACAGGGTAACACCGGGGAGCTGTTTTTT
CASSLLQGNTGELFF
>TRBD1|TRBJ2-2|many|16|TRBV7-6
TGTGCCAGCAGCCAGGAAGGACAGGTTATCTTCGGGGAGCTGTTTTTT
CASSQEGQVIFGELFF
>-|TRBJ1-1|few|15|TRBV3-1
TGTGCCAGCAGCCAACCTCCAGGGCCCAACACTGAAGCTTTCTTT
CASSQPPGPNTEAFF
>-|TRBJ2-7|-|14|TRBV6-2/TRBV6-3
TGTGCCAGCAGTACCCAGGTCGGGGGTTACGAGCAGCACTTC
CASSTQVGGYEQHF
>-|TRBJ1-5|many|15|TRBV12-3/TRBV12-4
TGTGCCAGCAGTTTCACACCCTTGGGCAATCAGCCCCAGCATTTT
CASSFTPLGNQPQHF
>-|TRBJ2-7|many|12|TRBV6-1
TGTGCCAGCAACCCATGGGGTTTCGAGCAGTACTTC
CASNPWGFEQYF
>-|TRBJ2-3|many|13|TRBV9
TGTGCCAGCAAACGTTTGGTTGCAGATACGCAGTATTTT
CASKRLVADTQYF
>-|TRBJ2-1|many|16|TRBV6-5
TGTGCCAGCAGTTACGTGAGCCGGGCCACATACAATGAGCAGTTCTTC
CASSYVSRATYNEQFF
>TRBD1|TRBJ1-1|many|15|TRBV7-3
TGTGCCAGCAGCTCACAGGGGGCGCGTGGCACTGAAGCTTTCTTT
CASSSQGARGTEAFF
>-|TRBJ1-1|-|13|TRBV9
TGTGCCAGCAGCGGGAGGGGGGAGGTTGAAGCTTTCTTT
CASSGRGEVEAFF
>-|TRBJ1-1|many|13|TRBV29-1
TGCAGCGTTGACCCGGTAGAGGATACTGAAGCTTTCTTT
CSVDPVEDTEAFF
>-|TRBJ2-1|few|15|TRBV12-3/TRBV12-4
TGTGCCAGCACCAAAAGCCGATTCGAAAACAATGAGCAGTTCTTC
CASTKSRFENNEQFF
>TRBD1|TRBJ1-4|few|13|TRBV27
TGTGCCAGCAAATCGAGGGGGCATGAAAAACTGTTTTTT
CASKSRGHEKLFF
>TRBD2|TRBJ2-5|many|14|TRBV20-1
TGCAGTTGTGTAGCGGGGGTAATCAAAGAGACCCAGTACTTC
CSCVAGVIKETQYF
>TRBD1|TRBJ1-2|many|15|TRBV13
TGTGCCAGCAGCATCAGGACAGGGGGCTCTTATGGCTACACCTTC
CASSIRTGGSYGYTF
>TRBD1|TRBJ2-5|few|17|TRBV11-1
TGTGCCAGCAGCCTGGACATTTATCAGGGGGCACCTGAGACCCAGTACTTC
CASSLDIYQGAPETQYF
>-|TRBJ2-3|many|14|TRBV7-9
TGTGCCAGCACCCCTGGGGGGGCCACAGATACGCAGTATTTT
CASTPGGATDTQYF
>TRBD2|TRBJ2-3|many|13|TRBV13
TGTGCCAGCAAAGTAGCGGGGGAGGATACGCAGTATTTT
CASKVAGEDTQYF
>TRBD2|TRBJ2-2|many|16|TRBV7-2
TGTGCCAGCAGCGCTAGCGGGGGCCTAAACACCGGGGAGCTGTTTTTT
CASSASGGLNTGELFF
>-|TRBJ1-1|many|12|TRBV29-1
TGCAGCGTTCAGGTGATGAACACTGAAGCTTTCTTT
CSVQVMNTEAFF
>-|TRBJ1-4|-|14|TRBV12-3/TRBV12-4
TGTGCCAGCAGTTTCTACAGGGTAAATGAAAAACTGTTTTTT
CASSFYRVNEKLFF
>TRBD2|TRBJ2-3|many|16|TRBV7-9
TGTGCCAGCAGCCCATGGGGCGGGAGCAGCACAGATACGCAGTATTTT
CASSPWGGSSTDTQYF
>TRBD2|TRBJ2-1|many|16|TRBV20-1
TGCAGTGCTCCCGGTTGGACTAGCGGATACTACAATGAGCAGTTCTTC
CSAPGWTSGYYNEQFF